This TCR beta chain was captured in a study of shared clonotypes between healthy human individuals. The germline CDR1 and CDR2 sequences are MRHNA and SNTAGT. CDR3 length: 15 amino acids. V lost 5 bases and J lost 2, with 15 bases in between. It was on ten immunoSEQ deep assay plates that unsorted PBMC DNA was sequenced. In the original analysis: Junction-only sequences without quality scores were provided by ImmunoSEQ, so filtering was different. Assay used: immunoSEQ multiplex PCR; TCRdb lists only in-frame clones, some missing. V, J and clone size are taken as reported in that table, and D and trimming were inferred from the DNA itself. The sample has about 470,000 clones, roughly 77% seen once. Overall study findings and caveats: Blood alone was sampled, and tissue repertoires likely differ. Clonotype sharing among donors was expected to depend on sequencing depth.

Concerning this clone: The antigen is not known.

Sequencing was performed on PBMCs. The genes are TRBV6-4 and TRBJ2-5; D may correspond to TRBD1 or TRBD2 (5 bases each). The TCR was taken from a woman in her 40s in good health. Some clones in this sample may be carry-over from other donors' samples. As DNA, the CDR3 is TGTGCCAGCAGTCTCTTTTTTGGGGGACAAGAGACCCAGTACTTC. Its protein is CASSLFFGGQETQYF.